Below are 29 T cell receptor beta chains sequenced from a single sample in a study of cytomegalovirus exposure and HLA in healthy donors. PCR was performed using 60 Vbeta and 13 Jbeta primers. The method was immunoSEQ multiplex PCR; TCRdb's version includes in-frame clones alone and lacks a portion of them. The sample records about 160,000 clones, roughly two thirds being singletons. The sample consisted of PBMCs. The origin of the receptors is a woman aged 30 to 39 in good health and CMV-seronegative.

The chain has TRBV6-5 and TRBJ2-2, with 8 bases fitting TRBD2. V shed 10 bases, J shed 3 bases, and the junction held 7 bases outside the gene matches. The CDR3 is made up of 14 amino acids. Germline V CDR1 and CDR2: MNHEY, SVGAGI. CDR3 in DNA: TGTGCCACTCGGGGGGGGAGGTACACCGGGGAGCTGTTTTTT. Residues: CATRGGRYTGELFF.

This rearrangement joins TRBV6-1 to TRBJ1-5, with unresolved D. V dropped 7 bases and J dropped 5 bases, with 12 bases sitting between them. The germline gives CDR1 MNHNS, CDR2 SASEGT. The CDR3 extends over 13 amino acids. The chain's CDR3 is CASTPLLDQPQHF. DNA for the CDR3: TGTGCCAGCACCCCGTTACTTGATCAGCCCCAGCATTTT.

This chain uses TRBV13 with TRBJ2-2; 15 nucleotides line up with TRBD2. This CDR3 spans 18 amino acids. Per germline, CDR1 PRHDT and CDR2 FYEKMQ (reference sequence). After removal of 1 base from V and 4 bases from J, the junction contained 4 bases not matched to a gene. In DNA, the CDR3 is TGTGCCAGCAGCTTAGAAGGGACTAGCGGGAGGATCACCGGGGAGCTGTTTTTT. Its translation: CASSLEGTSGRITGELFF.

This chain uses TRBV10-3 with TRBJ2-7; 9 nucleotides match TRBD1. The V segment lost 5 bases and the J segment 3 bases; nucleotides outside the gene matches: 8. CDR3 length: 15 residues. Germline V gene lookup returns CDR1 ENHRY and CDR2 SYGVKD. The chain's CDR3 is CAISSGTGMDYEQYF. The CDR3 nucleotides read TGTGCCATCAGTTCCGGGACAGGGATGGACTACGAGCAGTACTTC.

The chain employs TRBV30 and TRBJ2-4, with 7 bases aligning to TRBD2. The CDR3 is 12 amino acids. Germline V gives CDR1 GTSNPN, CDR2 SVGIG (reference sequence). V lost 1 base, J lost 6 bases, and 0 bases stayed unmatched. The CDR3 bases are TGTGCCTGGAGTGGGGGGGGAAACATTCAGTACTTC. Amino acids: CAWSGGGNIQYF.

V usage is TRBV28 and J usage is TRBJ2-5; TRBD1 matches at 8 bases. Near its end, the DNA agrees better with TRBJ2-7, so the J call may be wrong. CDR1 and CDR2 from the germline V gene are MDHEN and SYDVKM. The CDR3 spans 14 residues. Written as DNA, the CDR3 is TGTGCCAGCAGAAGGACAGGGTCGGTCAGCGAGCAGTACTTC. Translation: CASRRTGSVSEQYF.

The genes are TRBV5-6 and TRBJ2-3, with D possibly being TRBD1 (6 bases). The ends were cut back, 1 base at V and 4 bases at J, with 13 bases in the middle. There are 15 residues in the CDR3. CDR1 is SGHDT, CDR2 YYEEEE, per germline. The CDR3 is CASSLRGSGADTQYF. For the CDR3, the DNA is TGTGCCAGCAGCTTGAGGGGGAGTGGGGCAGATACGCAGTATTTT.

This rearrangement joins TRBV30 to TRBJ2-5; D not certain. The CDR3 has 14 amino acids. Trimming removed 2 bases at V and 0 bases at J, with 10 bases between. CDR1 and CDR2 (germline): GTSNPN, SVGIG (reference sequence). The CDR3 spells CAWSPAPDQETQYF. Here the CDR3 DNA reads TGTGCCTGGAGTCCCGCCCCGGACCAAGAGACCCAGTACTTC.

Here the CDR3 reads CASCHQVGYEQYF. The CDR3 DNA follows: TGTGCCAGCTGTCACCAGGTTGGTTACGAGCAGTACTTC. The chain has TRBV7-2 and TRBJ2-7; D ambiguous. V was clipped by 8 bases and J by 4 bases, with 15 bases between them. This CDR3 is built from 13 residues. The germline gives CDR1 SGHTA, CDR2 FQGNSA.

This clone was picked up a small number of times. The chain uses TRBV30 and TRBJ1-1; TRBD1 agrees at 7 bases. Per germline, CDR1 GTSNPN and CDR2 SVGIG (reference sequence). CDR3 size: 13 residues. J lost 3 bases, V lost 5 bases, and 6 bases had no gene match. The CDR3 nucleotides read TGTGCCTGGCCCGACAGGGAGGACACTGAAGCTTTCTTT. Translation: CAWPDREDTEAFF.

V is TRBV4-1 and J is TRBJ1-1; a possible D gene is TRBD1 (5 bases). The CDR3 runs 17 residues. Trimming cost V 1 base and J 1 base, with 16 bases left between them. CDR1 MGHRA and CDR2 YSYEKL come from the germline V gene. The CDR3 sequence is CASSQVVRTSTNTEAFF. CDR3 DNA: TGCGCCAGCAGCCAAGTCGTCCGGACATCTACGAACACTGAAGCTTTCTTT.

The chain combines TRBV6-1 with TRBJ1-5; D is possibly TRBD1 (6 bases). Trimming stripped 7 bases from V and 0 bases from J, with 13 bases between. CDR1 and CDR2 (germline): MNHNS, SASEGT. This CDR3 has 15 residues. CDR3 loop: CASNKGQYSNQPQHF. CDR3 sequence (DNA): TGTGCCAGCAACAAAGGACAGTATAGCAATCAGCCCCAGCATTTT.

A few counts support this clone. V usage is TRBV6-6 and J usage is TRBJ1-5; 10 bases are a match to TRBD1. The CDR3 covers 16 residues. The V gene's germline CDR1 is MNHNY and CDR2 SVGAGI (reference sequence). With V trimmed by 3 bases and J by 1 base, 3 bases remained unmatched. This CDR3 reads CASSYPGQGSNQPQHF. The CDR3 bases are TGTGCCAGCAGTTATCCGGGACAGGGGAGCAATCAGCCCCAGCATTTT.

V gene TRBV28 combines with J gene TRBJ1-4; D gene unclear. This CDR3 is 14 amino acids long. The V end lost 3 bases, the J end lost 2 bases, and 7 bases lay between the germline ends. CDR1 and CDR2 (germline): MDHEN, SYDVKM. CDR3 region: CASSLQATNEKLFF. The DNA for the CDR3 is TGTGCCAGCAGTTTGCAGGCGACTAATGAAAAACTGTTTTTT.

The chain couples TRBV9 to TRBJ2-3, with TRBD2 matching 8 bases. The CDR3 totals 17 residues. Germline lookup yields CDR1 SGDLS and CDR2 YYNGEE. Losses at the gene ends were 0 bases for V and 7 bases for J; bases not matched to a gene: 13. The CDR3 bases are TGTGCCAGCAGCGTAGATCGGCTAGCGGGTGGCGGAAATACGCAGTATTTT. Amino acid sequence: CASSVDRLAGGGNTQYF.

The CDR3 loop reads CAISEGRAGVTDTQYF. The CDR3 bases are TGTGCCATCAGTGAGGGACGGGCGGGAGTAACAGATACGCAGTATTTT. The V call is TRBV10-3, the J call TRBJ2-3, with 7 nucleotides matching TRBD2. CDR3 length: 16 residues. V was pared by 2 bases and J by 3 bases, with 8 bases of the junction left unmatched. The V gene's germline CDR1 is ENHRY and CDR2 SYGVKD.

The chain uses TRBV5-1 and TRBJ1-1, with a tentative D call TRBD1 (5 bases). The CDR3 is 15 residues long. Germline CDR1 and CDR2: SGHRS and YFSETQ. V lost 0 bases and J lost 4, with 13 bases in between. CDR3 coding DNA: TGCGCCAGCAGCTTGGGAAGGCCGGGGGGCACTGAAGCTTTCTTT. Protein sequence: CASSLGRPGGTEAFF.

The rearrangement links TRBV7-9 to TRBJ1-6, with D possibly matching TRBD1 (5 bases). Trimming removed 6 bases from V and 9 bases from J, with 9 bases in between. In germline, CDR1 is SEHNR, CDR2 FQNEAQ (reference sequence). This CDR3 is built from 12 residues. The CDR3 spells CASRSGFSPLHF. CDR3 nucleotides: TGTGCCAGCAGGTCAGGGTTTTCACCCCTCCACTTT.

The V call is TRBV7-3, the J call TRBJ2-2, with 10 positions matching TRBD1. CDR3 length: 14 residues. Germline-derived CDR1 and CDR2 are SGHTA and FQGTGA. The junction had 10 bases not matched to a gene; V was cut back by 10 bases and J by 8 bases. CDR3 amino acids: CATGQGSPVGELFF. As DNA, the CDR3 is TGTGCCACGGGACAGGGGAGTCCGGTTGGGGAGCTGTTTTTT.

The chain is built from TRBV28 and TRBJ2-7; maybe TRBD2 (5 bases). The CDR3 extends over 15 amino acids. With 3 bases removed from V and 0 bases from J, the gap between germline ends came to 12 bases. Germline lookup yields CDR1 MDHEN and CDR2 SYDVKM. For the CDR3, the DNA is TGTGCCAGCAGTTTTAGTGGCGGGTACTCCTACGAGCAGTACTTC. It is translated as CASSFSGGYSYEQYF.

This chain uses TRBV19 with TRBJ2-5, with 11 bases fitting TRBD2. The CDR3 spans 13 residues. Germline V lookup: CDR1 LNHDA, CDR2 SQIVND (reference sequence). V was pared by 5 bases and J by 6 bases, with 2 bases of the junction left unmatched. The CDR3 is CASSLAGGQTQYF. The CDR3, as DNA: TGTGCCAGTAGTCTAGCGGGAGGACAGACCCAGTACTTC. The variable domain in full, completed from reference TRBV19 and TRBJ2-5, reads DGGITQSPKYLFRKEGQNVTLSCEQNLNHDAMYWYRQDPGQGLRLIYYSQIVNDFQKGDIAEGYSVSREKKESFPLTVTSAQKNPTAFYLCASSLAGGQTQYFGPGTRLLVL.

The genes are TRBV4-3 and TRBJ2-7; a possible D gene is TRBD1 (6 bases). From germline, CDR1 is LGHNA and CDR2 YSLEER. The V end lost 3 bases, the J end lost 3 bases, and 9 bases lay between the germline ends. The CDR3 has 13 residues. CDR3 loop: CASSQETGYEQYF. In DNA form, the CDR3 reads TGCGCCAGCAGCCAGGAGACAGGCTACGAGCAGTACTTC.

This clone was seen a single time. The V call is TRBV5-6, the J call TRBJ2-3; 8 nucleotides match TRBD2. CDR3 length: 15 amino acids. CDR1 and CDR2 from the germline V gene are SGHDT and YYEEEE. Unmatched junction bases numbered 10, after V lost 5 bases and J lost 5 bases. The CDR3 reads CASRPPGLDEDTQYF. In DNA form, the CDR3 reads TGTGCCAGCAGACCGCCGGGACTAGATGAAGATACGCAGTATTTT. The variable domain in full, with the rest retrieved from reference TRBV5-6 and TRBJ2-3, is DAGVTQSPTHLIKTRGQQVTLRCSPKSGHDTVSWYQQALGQGPQFIFQYYEEEERQRGNFPDRFSGHQFPNYSSELNVNALLLGDSALYLCASRPPGLDEDTQYFGPGTRLTVL.

The chain joins TRBV7-9 to TRBJ1-1; D not certain. V was clipped by 1 base and J by 1 base, with 13 bases between them. The V gene's germline CDR1 is SEHNR and CDR2 FQNEAQ (reference sequence). The length of the CDR3 is 16 residues. The CDR3 DNA follows: TGTGCCAGCAGCTTAGACTGGCGGATCCCGAACACTGAAGCTTTCTTT. Translation gives CASSLDWRIPNTEAFF. Complete variable domain (other parts from reference TRBV7-9 and TRBJ1-1): DTGVSQNPRHKITKRGQNVTFRCDPISEHNRLYWYRQTLGQGPEFLTYFQNEAQLEKSRLLSDRFSAERPKGSFSTLEIQRTEQGDSAMYLCASSLDWRIPNTEAFFGQGTRLTVV.

The chain has TRBV7-2 and TRBJ2-1; 7 bases are a match to TRBD2. Per the germline V gene, CDR1 is SGHTA and CDR2 is FQGNSA. CDR3 length equals 16 residues. The trim removed 5 bases at V and 2 bases at J, leaving 9 bases unmatched. The CDR3 nucleotides read TGTGCCAGCAGCCCCGAGGGCGGGGGAGCCTACAATGAGCAGTTCTTC. Protein product: CASSPEGGGAYNEQFF.

The gene calls are TRBV5-4 and TRBJ2-1, with 15 bases matching TRBD2. Looked up from germline, CDR1 is SGHNT and CDR2 is YYREEE (reference sequence). The V gene end was trimmed by 4 bases and the J gene end by 8 bases; junction bases not matched to a gene: 4. This CDR3 is 15 amino acids long. Here the CDR3 reads CASSPGLAGGHEQFF. Written as DNA, the CDR3 is TGTGCCAGCAGCCCGGGACTAGCGGGAGGTCATGAGCAGTTCTTC.

The chain links TRBV7-7 to TRBJ2-5, with 9 bases identical to TRBD1. The CDR3 extends over 13 amino acids. V dropped 5 bases and J dropped 3; count of bases not matched to a gene: 1. Germline V gives CDR1 SSHAT, CDR2 FNYEAQ (reference sequence). The CDR3 DNA reads as TGTGCCAGCAGCCGGGACAGGGAAGAGACCCAGTACTTC. Translation gives CASSRDREETQYF.

The V gene is TRBV4-3, the J gene TRBJ2-1; TRBD2 is a possible D gene (5 bases). This CDR3 spans 16 amino acids. V lost 0 bases and J 0 bases, leaving 9 bases between the germline ends. Looked up from germline, CDR1 is LGHNA and CDR2 is YSLEER. The DNA of the CDR3 is TGCGCCAGCAGCCAAGAGTTGGGGAGCTCCTACAATGAGCAGTTCTTC. Its translation is CASSQELGSSYNEQFF.

The table lists this clone with a few counts. V usage is TRBV14 and J usage is TRBJ2-7; D ambiguous. The CDR3 is 14 residues long. With 4 bases removed from V and 0 bases from J, the gap between germline ends came to 10 bases. Germline CDR1 reads SGHDN; CDR2 reads FVKESK. The CDR3: CASSRTTISYEQYF. As DNA, the CDR3 is TGTGCCAGCAGCCGAACAACTATCTCCTACGAGCAGTACTTC.